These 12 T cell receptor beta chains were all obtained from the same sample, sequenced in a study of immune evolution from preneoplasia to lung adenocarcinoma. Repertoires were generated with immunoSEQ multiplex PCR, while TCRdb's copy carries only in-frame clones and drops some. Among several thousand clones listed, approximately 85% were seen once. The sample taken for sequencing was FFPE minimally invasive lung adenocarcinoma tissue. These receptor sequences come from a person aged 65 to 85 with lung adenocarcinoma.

The CDR3 DNA follows: TGTGCCAGCAAGCCCCCTACCGGGACAATGAACACTGAAGCTTTCTTT. Its translation: CASKPPTGTMNTEAFF. The genes are TRBV19 and TRBJ1-1, with a tentative D call TRBD1 (6 bases). V was clipped by 9 bases and J by 0 bases, with 20 bases between them. The CDR3 is made up of 16 amino acids. CDR1 is LNHDA and CDR2 is SQIVND in the germline V gene (reference sequence).

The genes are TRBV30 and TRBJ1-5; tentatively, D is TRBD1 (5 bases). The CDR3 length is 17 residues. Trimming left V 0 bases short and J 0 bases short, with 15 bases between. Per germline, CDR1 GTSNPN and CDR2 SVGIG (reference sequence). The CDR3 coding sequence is TGTGCCTGGAGTGTGGCGGACAACATCGATAGCAATCAGCCCCAGCATTTT. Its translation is CAWSVADNIDSNQPQHF.

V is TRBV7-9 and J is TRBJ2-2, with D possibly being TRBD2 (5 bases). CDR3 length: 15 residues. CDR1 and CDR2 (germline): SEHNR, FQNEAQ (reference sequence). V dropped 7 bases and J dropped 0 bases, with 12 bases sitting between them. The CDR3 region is CASTLDGANTGELFF. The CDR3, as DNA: TGTGCCAGCACGCTGGACGGGGCGAACACCGGGGAGCTGTTTTTT. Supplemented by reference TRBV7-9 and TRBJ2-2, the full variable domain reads DTGVSQNPRHKITKRGQNVTFRCDPISEHNRLYWYRQTLGQGPEFLTYFQNEAQLEKSRLLSDRFSAERPKGSFSTLEIQRTEQGDSAMYLCASTLDGANTGELFFGEGSRLTVL.

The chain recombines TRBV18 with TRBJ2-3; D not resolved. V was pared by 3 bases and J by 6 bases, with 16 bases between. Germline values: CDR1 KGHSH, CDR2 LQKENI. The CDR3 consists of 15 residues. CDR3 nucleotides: TGTGCCAGCTCACCGGCAGGCTTAGTTCCGGATACGCAGTATTTT. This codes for CASSPAGLVPDTQYF.

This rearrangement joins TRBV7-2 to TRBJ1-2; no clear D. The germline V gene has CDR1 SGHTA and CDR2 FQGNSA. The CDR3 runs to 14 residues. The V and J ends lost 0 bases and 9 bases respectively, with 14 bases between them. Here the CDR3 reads CASSLAVGGLSYTF. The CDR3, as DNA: TGTGCCAGCAGCTTAGCGGTCGGAGGTCTAAGCTACACCTTC.

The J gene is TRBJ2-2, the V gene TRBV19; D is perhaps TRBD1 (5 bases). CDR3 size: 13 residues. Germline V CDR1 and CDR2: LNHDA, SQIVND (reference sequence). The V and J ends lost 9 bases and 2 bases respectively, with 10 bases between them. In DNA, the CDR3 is TGTGCCAGCTTGGACACAAACACCGGGGAGCTGTTTTTT. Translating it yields CASLDTNTGELFF. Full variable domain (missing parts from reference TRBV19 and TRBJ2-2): DGGITQSPKYLFRKEGQNVTLSCEQNLNHDAMYWYRQDPGQGLRLIYYSQIVNDFQKGDIAEGYSVSREKKESFPLTVTSAQKNPTAFYLCASLDTNTGELFFGEGSRLTVL.

The CDR3 region is CSGTGTGMTEAFF. In DNA, the CDR3 is TGCAGCGGCACCGGGACAGGGATGACTGAAGCTTTCTTT. The V call is TRBV29-1, the J call TRBJ1-1, with 9 bases lining up with TRBD1. The CDR3 has 13 amino acids. V trimming: 7 bases; J trimming: 5 bases; junction bases outside the gene matches: 8. The germline V gene encodes CDR1 SQVTM and CDR2 ANQGSEA.

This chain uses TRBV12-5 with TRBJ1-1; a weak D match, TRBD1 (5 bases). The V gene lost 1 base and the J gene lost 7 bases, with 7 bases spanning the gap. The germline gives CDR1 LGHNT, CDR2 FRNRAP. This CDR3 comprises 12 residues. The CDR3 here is CASGLGQGEAFF. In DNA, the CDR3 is TGTGCTAGTGGTTTGGGGCAGGGTGAAGCTTTCTTT. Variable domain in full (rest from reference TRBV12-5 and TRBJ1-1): DARVTQTPRHKVTEMGQEVTMRCQPILGHNTVFWYRQTMMQGLELLAYFRNRAPLDDSGMPKDRFSAEMPDATLATLKIQPSEPRDSAVYFCASGLGQGEAFFGQGTRLTVV.

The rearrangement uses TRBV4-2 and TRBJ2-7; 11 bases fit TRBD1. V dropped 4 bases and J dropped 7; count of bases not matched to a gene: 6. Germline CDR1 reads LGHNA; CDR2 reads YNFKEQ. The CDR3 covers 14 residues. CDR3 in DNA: TGTGCCAGCAGCCCCGGGACAGGGGGTGGGGAGCAGTACTTC. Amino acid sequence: CASSPGTGGGEQYF.

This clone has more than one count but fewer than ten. The CDR3 here is CASSLGTGGATDTQYF. CDR3 DNA: TGTGCCAGCAGCCTAGGGACAGGGGGGGCCACAGATACGCAGTATTTT. J is TRBJ2-3 and V is TRBV11-2; 11 bases are shared with TRBD1. The CDR3 is 16 amino acids. Looked up from germline, CDR1 is SGHAT and CDR2 is FQNNGV. Losses at the gene ends were 5 bases for V and 2 bases for J; bases not matched to a gene: 6.

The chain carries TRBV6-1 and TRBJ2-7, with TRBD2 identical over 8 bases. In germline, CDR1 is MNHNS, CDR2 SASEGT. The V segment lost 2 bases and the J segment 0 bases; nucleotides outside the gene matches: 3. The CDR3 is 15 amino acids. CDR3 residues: CASSETSGSSYEQYF. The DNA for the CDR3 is TGTGCCAGCAGTGAAACGAGCGGGAGCTCCTACGAGCAGTACTTC.

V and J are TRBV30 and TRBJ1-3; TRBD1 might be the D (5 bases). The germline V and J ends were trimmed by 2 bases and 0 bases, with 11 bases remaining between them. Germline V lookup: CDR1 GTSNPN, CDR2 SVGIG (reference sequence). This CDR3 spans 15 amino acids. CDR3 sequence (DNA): TGTGCCTGGAGTCTCAGAGGGGTCTCTGGAAACACCATATATTTT. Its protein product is CAWSLRGVSGNTIYF.